This T cell receptor beta chain appears in the sequencing data of a study of blood T cell repertoires in COVID-19. The overall study: COVID-19 samples from acute and convalescent phases originated in the United States, Italy and Spain.

Assay used: immunoSEQ multiplex PCR; TCRdb lists only in-frame clones, some missing. The sample has fewer than 400,000 clones, approximately 88% seen once; the top ten hold less than 6.5%. The study assigned cohorts using participant-reported clinical history. Either two negative PCRs, clearance, or symptom resolution qualified Cohort 3 donors as recovered. The sequenced sample consisted of PBMCs or T cells enriched from blood (not recorded which). The TCR comes from a man younger than 40 who had recovered from COVID-19.

CDR3 residues: CASSIVSTRGETQYF. The CDR3 DNA reads as TGTGCCAGTAGTATAGTGTCGACTAGAGGGGAGACCCAGTACTTC. The chain has TRBV19 and TRBJ2-5; D may be TRBD2 (6 bases). Trimming cost V 1 base and J 5 bases, with 14 bases left between them. Germline V gene sequence: CDR1 LNHDA, CDR2 SQIVND (reference sequence). The CDR3 is 15 amino acids.